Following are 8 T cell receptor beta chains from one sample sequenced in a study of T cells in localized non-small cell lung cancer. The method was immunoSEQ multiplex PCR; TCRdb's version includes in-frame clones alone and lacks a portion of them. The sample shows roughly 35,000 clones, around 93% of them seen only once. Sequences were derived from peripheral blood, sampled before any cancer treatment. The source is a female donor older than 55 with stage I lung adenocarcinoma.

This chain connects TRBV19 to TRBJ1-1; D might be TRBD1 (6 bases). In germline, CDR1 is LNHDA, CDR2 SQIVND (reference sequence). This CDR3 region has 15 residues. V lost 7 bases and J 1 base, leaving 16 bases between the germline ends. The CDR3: CASTIGSRGNTEAFF. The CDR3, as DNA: TGTGCCAGTACCATAGGGAGCAGGGGGAACACTGAAGCTTTCTTT.

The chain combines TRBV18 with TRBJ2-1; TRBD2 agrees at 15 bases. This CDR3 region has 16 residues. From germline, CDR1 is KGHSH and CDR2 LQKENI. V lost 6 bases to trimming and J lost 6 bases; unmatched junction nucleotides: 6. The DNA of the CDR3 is TGTGCCAGCTCCCGGGGACTAGCGGGAGGTGGCAATGAGCAGTTCTTC. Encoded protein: CASSRGLAGGGNEQFF.

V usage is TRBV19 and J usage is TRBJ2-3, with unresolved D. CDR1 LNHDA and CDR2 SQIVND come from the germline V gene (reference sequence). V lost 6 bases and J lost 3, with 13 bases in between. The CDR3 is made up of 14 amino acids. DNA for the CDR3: TGTGCCAGTAGACCGACACACACGACAGATACGCAGTATTTT. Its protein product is CASRPTHTTDTQYF. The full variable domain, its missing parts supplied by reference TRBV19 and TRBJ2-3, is DGGITQSPKYLFRKEGQNVTLSCEQNLNHDAMYWYRQDPGQGLRLIYYSQIVNDFQKGDIAEGYSVSREKKESFPLTVTSAQKNPTAFYLCASRPTHTTDTQYFGPGTRLTVL.

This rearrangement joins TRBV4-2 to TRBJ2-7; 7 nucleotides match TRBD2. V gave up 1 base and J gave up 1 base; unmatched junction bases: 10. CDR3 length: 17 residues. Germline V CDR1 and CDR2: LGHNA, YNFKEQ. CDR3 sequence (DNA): TGTGCCAGCAGCCAAGGTCCGATGGCTAGCGGTTCCTACGAGCAGTACTTC. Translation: CASSQGPMASGSYEQYF.

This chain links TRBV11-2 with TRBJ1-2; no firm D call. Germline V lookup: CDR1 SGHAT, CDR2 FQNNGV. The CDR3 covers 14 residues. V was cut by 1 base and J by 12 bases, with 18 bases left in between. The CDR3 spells CASSLAFGVEADTF. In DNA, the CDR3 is TGTGCCAGCAGCTTAGCGTTCGGGGTTGAGGCTGACACCTTC. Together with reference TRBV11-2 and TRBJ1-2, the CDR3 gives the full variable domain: EAGVAQSPRYKIIEKRQSVAFWCNPISGHATLYWYQQILGQGPKLLIQFQNNGVVDDSQLPKDRFSAERLKGVDSTLKIQPAKLEDSAVYLCASSLAFGVEADTFGSGTRLTVV.

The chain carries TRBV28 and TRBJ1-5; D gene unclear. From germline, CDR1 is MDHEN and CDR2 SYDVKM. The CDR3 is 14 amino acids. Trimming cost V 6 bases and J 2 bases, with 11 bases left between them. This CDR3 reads CASSQISGNQPQHF. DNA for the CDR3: TGTGCCAGCAGCCAGATTAGCGGCAATCAGCCCCAGCATTTT.

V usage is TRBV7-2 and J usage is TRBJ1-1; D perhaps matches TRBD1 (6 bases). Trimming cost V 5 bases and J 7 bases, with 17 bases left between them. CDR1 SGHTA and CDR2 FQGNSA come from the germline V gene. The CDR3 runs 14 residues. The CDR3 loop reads CASSRARGGHEAFF. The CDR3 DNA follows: TGTGCCAGCAGCCGCGCCAGGGGCGGTCATGAAGCTTTCTTT. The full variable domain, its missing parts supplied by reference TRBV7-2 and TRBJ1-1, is GAGVSQSPSNKVTEKGKDVELRCDPISGHTALYWYRQSLGQGLEFLIYFQGNSAPDKSGLPSDRFSAERTGGSVSTLTIQRTQQEDSAVYLCASSRARGGHEAFFGQGTRLTVV.

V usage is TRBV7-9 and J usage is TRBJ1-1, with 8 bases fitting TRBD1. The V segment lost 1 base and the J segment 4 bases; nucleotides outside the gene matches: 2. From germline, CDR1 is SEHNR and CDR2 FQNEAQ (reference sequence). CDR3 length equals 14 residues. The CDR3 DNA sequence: TGTGCCAGCAGCTTAGTACAGGGGGGCACTGAAGCTTTCTTT. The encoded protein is CASSLVQGGTEAFF.